Here is one T cell receptor (beta chain) with its context. Its cognate antigen has yet to be identified. One base away there is no much larger clone; base qualities are not given. The library was produced with the immunoSEQ multiplex PCR assay. In TCRdb, the immuneACCESS table is reduced to in-frame sequences with V and J assigned. These tables do not hold every clone; where another copy was compared, an unresolved V gene accounts for under half, and the others remain unexplained. For this sample there are about 23,000 clones; 71% appear just once. The ten most abundant clones make up approximately 3% of the sample. In this study, focal radiation therapy paired with CTLA-4 blockade (ipilimumab) was tested in patients who had chemo-refractory metastatic non-small-cell lung cancer. The data were obtained in a study of radiotherapy plus CTLA-4 blockade in lung cancer (dated 2018 in TCRdb). Regarding the research as a whole: Objective responses occurred in approximately 19% of enrolled patients, and 30% to 35% achieved disease control. Points the paper makes about the study in general: After treatment with radiotherapy and ipilimumab, TCR clones that originated in tumors expanded in peripheral blood. Increased serum interferon-beta after radiation, together with early dynamic changes in blood T cell clones, were reported to be the strongest predictors of response.

Via the germline V gene, CDR1 is SGHDT and CDR2 YYEEEE. Here V drops 0 bases and J drops 5 bases, and the junction holds 4 bases not matched to any gene. From the cysteine through the phenylalanine, the CDR3 covers 14 amino acids. Solely the CDR3 DNA is kept, with 42 bases framed from the first base. This TCR derives from a human donor with non-small cell lung cancer whose response to radiotherapy plus ipilimumab could not be evaluated. Here the sequenced sample was peripheral blood, taken from a patient treated with radiotherapy plus ipilimumab. This receptor chain uses TRBV5-6 and TRBJ1-2, with 7 bases matching TRBD1. DNA sequence: TGTGCCAGCAGCTTGGTTCAGGGGGAGTATGGCTACACCTTC. Its coded protein is CASSLVQGEYGYTF.